This T cell receptor beta chain was sequenced in a study of cytomegalovirus exposure and HLA in healthy donors. On the study more broadly: Earlier sequencing of some 180 million T cells yielded approximately 120 million unique TCR beta sequences.

Donors were nominally healthy when sampled, though unrecorded immune exposures were likely. Findings and caveats of the study: An apparent linkage of common viral pathogens to several of the most significant clusters emerged in a later analysis. The study recorded about 150 TCR beta chains that were cytomegalovirus-associated.

Worth noting for this clone: Its antigen is unknown.

Both 60 Vbeta primers and 13 Jbeta primers went into the PCR. Profiled with immunoSEQ multiplex PCR; TCRdb holds only in-frame clones, not every one. The table lists more than 80,000 clones, about two thirds of them singletons. V was trimmed by 5 bases and J by 0 bases, leaving 17 bases between them. This CDR3 is built from 17 residues. Germline V gene sequence: CDR1 SGHNT, CDR2 YENEEA. The gene calls are TRBV11-3 and TRBJ1-3; weak D call: TRBD1 (6 bases). Material for sequencing was PBMCs. The TCR comes from a boy aged 10-17 years in good health and CMV-seronegative. CDR3 bases: TGTGCCAGCAGCATTACCTGGGGGCCCAACTCTGGAAACACCATATATTTT. Its protein is CASSITWGPNSGNTIYF. The full variable domain, in which reference TRBV11-3 and TRBJ1-3 provide the parts outside the CDR3, is EAGVVQSPRYKIIEKKQPVAFWCNPISGHNTLYWYLQNLGQGPELLIRYENEEAVDDSQLPKDRFSAERLKGVDSTLKIQPAELGDSAVYLCASSITWGPNSGNTIYFGEGSWLTVV.